This T cell receptor beta chain came from a study of human T cells and chemical hapten exposure. Time point denoted: patch test 1, 2 weeks after DPC sensitization. Treatment meaning: therapeutic diphenylcyclopropenone sensitization with weekly scalp DPC. Unfractionated whole blood yielded the extracted total RNA. This clonotype was counted many times. The CDR3 consists of 13 residues. Germline V lookup: CDR1 MDHEN, CDR2 SYDVKM. The V gene lost 3 bases and the J gene lost 6 bases, with 12 bases spanning the gap. TCRdb itself ran the RACE reads through MiXCR, one entry per CDR3 protein. The sample lists more than 35,000 distinct CDR3 sequences; more than 6% were seen once.

The sequence came from a woman aged 25 to 39 with alopecia areata. Some clones in this sample may be carry-over from other donors' samples. The gene calls are TRBV28 and TRBJ2-7, with no clear D. Sample: whole blood, taken in connection with sensitization to the hapten diphenylcyclopropenone (DPC). CDR3 nucleotide sequence: TGTGCCAGCAGTTTGTCGTGGGCTGGCGAGCAGTACTTC. Its translation is CASSLSWAGEQYF.